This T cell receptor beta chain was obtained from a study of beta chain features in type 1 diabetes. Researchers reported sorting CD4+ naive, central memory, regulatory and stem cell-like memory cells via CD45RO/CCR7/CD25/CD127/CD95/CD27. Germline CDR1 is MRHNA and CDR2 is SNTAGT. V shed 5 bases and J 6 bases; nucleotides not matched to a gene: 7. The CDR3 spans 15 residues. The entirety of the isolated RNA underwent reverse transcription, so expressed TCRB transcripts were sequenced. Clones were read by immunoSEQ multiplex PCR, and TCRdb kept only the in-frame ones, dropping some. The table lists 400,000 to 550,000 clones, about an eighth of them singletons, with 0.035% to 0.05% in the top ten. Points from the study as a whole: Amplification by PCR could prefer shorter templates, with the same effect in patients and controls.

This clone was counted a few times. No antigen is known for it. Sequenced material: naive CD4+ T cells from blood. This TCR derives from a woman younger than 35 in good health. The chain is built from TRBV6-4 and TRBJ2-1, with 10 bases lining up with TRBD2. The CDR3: CASSILAGSINEQFF. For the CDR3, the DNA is TGTGCCAGCAGTATACTAGCGGGATCGATCAATGAGCAGTTCTTC.